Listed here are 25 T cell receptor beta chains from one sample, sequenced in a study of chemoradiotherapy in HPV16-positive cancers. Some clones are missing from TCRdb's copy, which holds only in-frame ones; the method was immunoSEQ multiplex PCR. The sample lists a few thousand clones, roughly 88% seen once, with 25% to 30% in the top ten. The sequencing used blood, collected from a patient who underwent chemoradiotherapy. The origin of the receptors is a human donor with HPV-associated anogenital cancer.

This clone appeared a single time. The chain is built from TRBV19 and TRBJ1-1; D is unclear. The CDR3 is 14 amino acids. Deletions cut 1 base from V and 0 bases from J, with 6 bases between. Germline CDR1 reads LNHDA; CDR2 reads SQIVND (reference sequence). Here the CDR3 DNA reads TGTGCCAGTAGTATAGGGGGAGTGAACACTGAAGCTTTCTTT. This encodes CASSIGGVNTEAFF. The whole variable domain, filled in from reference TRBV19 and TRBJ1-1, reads DGGITQSPKYLFRKEGQNVTLSCEQNLNHDAMYWYRQDPGQGLRLIYYSQIVNDFQKGDIAEGYSVSREKKESFPLTVTSAQKNPTAFYLCASSIGGVNTEAFFGQGTRLTVV.

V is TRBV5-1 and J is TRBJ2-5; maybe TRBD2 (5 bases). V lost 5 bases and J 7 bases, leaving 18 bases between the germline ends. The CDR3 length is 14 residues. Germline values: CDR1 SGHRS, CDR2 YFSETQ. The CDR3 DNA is TGCGCCAGCAGGGTTGGGAGTAGTTTAGGGACCCAGTACTTC. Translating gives CASRVGSSLGTQYF.

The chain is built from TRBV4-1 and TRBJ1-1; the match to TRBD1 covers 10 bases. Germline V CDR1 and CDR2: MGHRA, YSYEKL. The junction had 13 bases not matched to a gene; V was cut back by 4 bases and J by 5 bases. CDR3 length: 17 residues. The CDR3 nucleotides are TGCGCCAGCAGCCCGATACCGGGACAGGGGCCGGTGACTGAAGCTTTCTTT. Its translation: CASSPIPGQGPVTEAFF.

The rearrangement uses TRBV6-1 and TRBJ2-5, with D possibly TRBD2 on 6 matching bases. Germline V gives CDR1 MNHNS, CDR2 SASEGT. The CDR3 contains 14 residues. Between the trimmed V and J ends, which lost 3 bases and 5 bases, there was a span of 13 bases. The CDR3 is CASSDGGFRETQYF. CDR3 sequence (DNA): TGTGCCAGCAGTGACGGGGGATTTCGGGAGACCCAGTACTTC.

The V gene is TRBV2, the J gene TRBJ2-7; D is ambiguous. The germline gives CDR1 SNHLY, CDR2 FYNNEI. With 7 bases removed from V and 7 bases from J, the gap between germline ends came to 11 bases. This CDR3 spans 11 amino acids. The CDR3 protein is CASTILVEQYF. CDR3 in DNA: TGTGCCAGCACCATACTTGTGGAGCAGTACTTC.

CDR3 nucleotides: TGTGCCTGGAGTATAGCGGGAGACTACACCGGGGAGCTGTTTTTT. This encodes CAWSIAGDYTGELFF. The V and J genes are TRBV30 and TRBJ2-2; TRBD2 matches at 9 bases. This CDR3 spans 15 amino acids. J lost 3 bases, V lost 2 bases, and 4 bases had no gene match. CDR1 is GTSNPN and CDR2 is SVGIG in the germline V gene (reference sequence).

Written as DNA, the CDR3 is TGTGCCAGCAGCTTGTTAGTACGGGGGCACGGCTACACCTTC. It translates to CASSLLVRGHGYTF. This chain joins TRBV5-6 and TRBJ1-2; D might be TRBD1 (6 bases). The CDR3 totals 14 residues. Germline V gene lookup returns CDR1 SGHDT and CDR2 YYEEEE. V was trimmed by 1 base and J by 8 bases, leaving 15 bases between them.

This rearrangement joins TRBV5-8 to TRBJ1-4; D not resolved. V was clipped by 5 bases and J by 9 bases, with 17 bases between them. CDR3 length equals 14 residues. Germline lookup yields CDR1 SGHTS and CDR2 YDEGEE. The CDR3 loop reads CASRPRTASKKLFF. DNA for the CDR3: TGTGCCAGCAGACCAAGGACTGCTTCTAAAAAACTGTTTTTT. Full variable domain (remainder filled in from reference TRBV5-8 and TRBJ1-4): EAGVTQSPTHLIKTRGQQATLRCSPISGHTSVYWYQQALGLGLQFLLWYDEGEERNRGNFPPRFSGRQFPNYSSELNVNALELEDSALYLCASRPRTASKKLFFGSGTQLSVL.

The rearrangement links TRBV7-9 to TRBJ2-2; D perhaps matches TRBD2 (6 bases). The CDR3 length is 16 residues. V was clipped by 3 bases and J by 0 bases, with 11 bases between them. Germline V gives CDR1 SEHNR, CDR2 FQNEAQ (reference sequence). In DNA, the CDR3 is TGTGCCAGCAGCTTCATGCGGGGCTCGAACACCGGGGAGCTGTTTTTT. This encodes CASSFMRGSNTGELFF.

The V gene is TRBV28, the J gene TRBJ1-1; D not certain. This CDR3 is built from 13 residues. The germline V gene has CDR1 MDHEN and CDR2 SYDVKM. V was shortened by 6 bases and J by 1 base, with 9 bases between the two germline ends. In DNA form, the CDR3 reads TGTGCCAGCAGCGCAACTGCGAACACTGAAGCTTTCTTT. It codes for CASSATANTEAFF. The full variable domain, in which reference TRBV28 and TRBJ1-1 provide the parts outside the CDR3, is DVKVTQSSRYLVKRTGEKVFLECVQDMDHENMFWYRQDPGLGLRLIYFSYDVKMKEKGDIPEGYSVSREKKERFSLILESASTNQTSMYLCASSATANTEAFFGQGTRLTVV.

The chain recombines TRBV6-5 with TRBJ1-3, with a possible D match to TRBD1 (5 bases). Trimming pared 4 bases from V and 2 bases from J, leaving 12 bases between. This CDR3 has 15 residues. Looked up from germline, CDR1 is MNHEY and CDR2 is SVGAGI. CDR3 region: CASSLLQGTGNTIYF. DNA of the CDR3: TGTGCCAGCAGTTTACTGCAGGGTACTGGAAACACCATATATTTT.

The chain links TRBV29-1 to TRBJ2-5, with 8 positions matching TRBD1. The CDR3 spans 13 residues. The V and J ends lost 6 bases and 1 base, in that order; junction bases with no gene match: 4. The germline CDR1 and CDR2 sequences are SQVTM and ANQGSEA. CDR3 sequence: CSVETGVQETQYF. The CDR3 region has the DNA TGCAGCGTAGAGACAGGGGTCCAAGAGACCCAGTACTTC.

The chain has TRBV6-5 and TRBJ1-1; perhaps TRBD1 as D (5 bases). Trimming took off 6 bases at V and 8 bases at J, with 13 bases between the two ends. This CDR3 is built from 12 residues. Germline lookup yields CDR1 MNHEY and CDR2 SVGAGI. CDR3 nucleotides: TGTGCCAGCAGAACGCCCGGGGGGGAAGCTTTCTTT. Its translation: CASRTPGGEAFF.

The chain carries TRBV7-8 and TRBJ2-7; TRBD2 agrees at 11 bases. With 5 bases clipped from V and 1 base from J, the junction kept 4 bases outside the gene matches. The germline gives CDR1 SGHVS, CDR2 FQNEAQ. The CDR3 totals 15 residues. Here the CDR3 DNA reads TGTGCCAGCAGCCTGGGGACTAGCGGTTCCTACGAGCAGTACTTC. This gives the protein CASSLGTSGSYEQYF.

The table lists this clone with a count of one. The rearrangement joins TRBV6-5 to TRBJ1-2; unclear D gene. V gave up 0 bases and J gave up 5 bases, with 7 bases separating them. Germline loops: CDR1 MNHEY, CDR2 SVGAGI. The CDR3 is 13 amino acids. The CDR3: CASSYSTEYGYTF. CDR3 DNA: TGTGCCAGCAGTTACTCGACGGAGTATGGCTACACCTTC.

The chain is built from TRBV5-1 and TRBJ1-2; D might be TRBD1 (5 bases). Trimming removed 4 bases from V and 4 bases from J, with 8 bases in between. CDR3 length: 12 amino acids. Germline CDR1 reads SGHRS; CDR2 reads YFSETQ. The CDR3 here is CASSPDTYGYTF. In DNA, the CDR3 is TGCGCCAGCAGCCCGGACACCTATGGCTACACCTTC. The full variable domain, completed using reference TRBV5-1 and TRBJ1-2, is KAGVTQTPRYLIKTRGQQVTLSCSPISGHRSVSWYQQTPGQGLQFLFEYFSETQRNKGNFPGRFSGRQFSNSRSEMNVSTLELGDSALYLCASSPDTYGYTFGSGTRLTVV.

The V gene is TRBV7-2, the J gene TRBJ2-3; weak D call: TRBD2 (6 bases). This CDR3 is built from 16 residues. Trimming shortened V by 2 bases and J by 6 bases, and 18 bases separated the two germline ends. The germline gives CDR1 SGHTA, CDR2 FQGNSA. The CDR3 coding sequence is TGTGCCAGCAGCTTATTCGGGGACGGGGGTTGGGATACGCAGTATTTT. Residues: CASSLFGDGGWDTQYF.

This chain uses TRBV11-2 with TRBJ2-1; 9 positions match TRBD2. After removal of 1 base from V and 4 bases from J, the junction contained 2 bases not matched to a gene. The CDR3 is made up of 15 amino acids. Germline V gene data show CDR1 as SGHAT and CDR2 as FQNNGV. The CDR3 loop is CASSLGAGGYNEQFF. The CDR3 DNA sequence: TGTGCCAGCAGCTTAGGAGCGGGGGGATACAATGAGCAGTTCTTC.

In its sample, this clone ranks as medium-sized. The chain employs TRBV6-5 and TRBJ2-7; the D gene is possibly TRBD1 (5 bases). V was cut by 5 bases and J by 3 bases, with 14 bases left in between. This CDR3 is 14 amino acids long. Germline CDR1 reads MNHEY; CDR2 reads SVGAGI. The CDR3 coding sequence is TGTGCCAGCAGTGCTTCAGGGTACGGCTACGAGCAGTACTTC. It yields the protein CASSASGYGYEQYF.

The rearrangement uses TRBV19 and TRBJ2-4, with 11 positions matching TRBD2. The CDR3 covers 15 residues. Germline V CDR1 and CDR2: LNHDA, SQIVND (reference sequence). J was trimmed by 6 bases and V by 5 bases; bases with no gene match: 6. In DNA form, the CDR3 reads TGTGCCAGTAGTCCTATCCTAGCGGGGGGAAACATTCAGTACTTC. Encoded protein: CASSPILAGGNIQYF.

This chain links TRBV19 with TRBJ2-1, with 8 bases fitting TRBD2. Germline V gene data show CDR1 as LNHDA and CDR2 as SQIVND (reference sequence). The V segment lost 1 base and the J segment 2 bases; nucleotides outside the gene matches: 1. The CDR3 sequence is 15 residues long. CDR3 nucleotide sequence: TGTGCCAGTAGTATAGCGGGAGGGCCCTACAATGAGCAGTTCTTC. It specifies CASSIAGGPYNEQFF.

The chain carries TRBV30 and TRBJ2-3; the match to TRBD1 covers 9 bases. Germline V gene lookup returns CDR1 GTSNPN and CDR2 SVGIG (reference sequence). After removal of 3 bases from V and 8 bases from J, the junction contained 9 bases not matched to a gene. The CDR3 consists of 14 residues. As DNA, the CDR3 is TGTGCCTGGAGCAAGGGACAGGGCAGAGGTACGCAGTATTTT. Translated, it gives CAWSKGQGRGTQYF. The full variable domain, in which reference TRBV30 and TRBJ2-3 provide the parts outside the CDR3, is SQTIHQWPATLVQPVGSPLSLECTVEGTSNPNLYWYRQAAGRGLQLLFYSVGIGQISSEVPQNLSASRPQDRQFILSSKKLLLSDSGFYLCAWSKGQGRGTQYFGPGTRLTVL.

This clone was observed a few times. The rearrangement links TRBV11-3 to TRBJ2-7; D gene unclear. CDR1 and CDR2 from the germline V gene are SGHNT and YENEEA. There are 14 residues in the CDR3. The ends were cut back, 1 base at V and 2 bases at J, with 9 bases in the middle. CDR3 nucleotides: TGTGCCAGCAGCTTAGCCAGTACCCCCTACGAGCAGTACTTC. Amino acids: CASSLASTPYEQYF.

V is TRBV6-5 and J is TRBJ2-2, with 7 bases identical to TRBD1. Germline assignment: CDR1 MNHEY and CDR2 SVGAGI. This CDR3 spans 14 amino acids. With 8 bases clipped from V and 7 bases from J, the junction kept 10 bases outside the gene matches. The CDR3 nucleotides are TGTGCCAGCGGTCGTGATACAGGGGTCGGGGAGCTGTTTTTT. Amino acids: CASGRDTGVGELFF.

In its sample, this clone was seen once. Written as DNA, the CDR3 is TGTGCCAGCAGCCAGGACACCTATAGCAATCAGCCCCAGCATTTT. This encodes CASSQDTYSNQPQHF. V usage is TRBV7-8 and J usage is TRBJ1-5, with D perhaps matching TRBD1 (5 bases). The CDR3 runs to 15 residues. CDR1 and CDR2 from the germline V gene are SGHVS and FQNEAQ. The V gene lost 5 bases and the J gene lost 0 bases, with 11 bases spanning the gap.